The 31 T cell receptor beta chains given below trace back to one sample, sequenced in a study of blood T cell repertoires in COVID-19. Clones were sequenced by immunoSEQ multiplex PCR, and TCRdb holds only the in-frame ones, with some missing. The repertoire consists of approximately 5,000 clones, with around 80% occurring once and the leading ten covering 13%. The specimen was peripheral blood. These receptors came from a man in his sixties or seventies with active COVID-19.

This rearrangement joins TRBV10-1 to TRBJ2-7; 8 bases agree with TRBD1. The germline V gene encodes CDR1 WNHNN and CDR2 SYGVQD (reference sequence). V was pared by 7 bases and J by 5 bases, with 10 bases of the junction left unmatched. This CDR3 has 14 amino acids. CDR3 nucleotides: TGCGCCAGCACCACCGGACAGGGTACCGACGAGCAGTACTTC. It codes for CASTTGQGTDEQYF.

The chain's CDR3 is CASSQDSGRGDSNQPQHF. The DNA of the CDR3 is TGCGCCAGCAGCCAAGATTCGGGCAGGGGAGATAGCAATCAGCCCCAGCATTTT. The chain is built from TRBV4-3 and TRBJ1-5; a weak D match, TRBD1 (6 bases). Trimming took 0 bases from V and 0 from J, leaving 15 bases between them. The germline CDR1 and CDR2 sequences are LGHNA and YSLEER. The CDR3 is made up of 18 amino acids.

The chain carries TRBV7-2 and TRBJ2-3, with D perhaps TRBD1 (5 bases). Germline CDR1 SGHTA, CDR2 FQGNSA. The V end lost 1 base, the J end lost 6 bases, and 8 bases lay between the germline ends. This CDR3 spans 13 amino acids. CDR3 amino acids: CASSLGGEDTQYF. The DNA for the CDR3 is TGTGCCAGCAGCTTAGGGGGCGAGGATACGCAGTATTTT.

The chain joins TRBV28 to TRBJ2-1; D is unresolved. The V gene lost 5 bases and the J gene lost 12 bases, with 11 bases spanning the gap. Germline V gene lookup returns CDR1 MDHEN and CDR2 SYDVKM. The CDR3 contains 11 residues. CDR3 nucleotides: TGTGCCAGCAGTCACGGGTTTGTGCAGTTCTTC. Its translation: CASSHGFVQFF.

The V gene is TRBV6-5, the J gene TRBJ1-2; 8 nucleotides agree with TRBD1. The CDR3 contains 13 residues. Per the germline V gene, CDR1 is MNHEY and CDR2 is SVGAGI. The trim removed 5 bases at V and 4 bases at J, leaving 3 bases unmatched. CDR3: CASSPDRAYGYTF. Written as DNA, the CDR3 is TGTGCCAGCAGTCCGGACAGGGCCTATGGCTACACCTTC.

This clone showed up just once. The rearrangement joins TRBV5-8 to TRBJ1-3; D possibly corresponds to TRBD1 (5 bases). The V end was cut by 6 bases, the J end by 15 bases, with 13 bases between. CDR1 and CDR2 from the germline V gene are SGHTS and YDEGEE. The CDR3 sequence is 10 residues long. The chain's CDR3 is CASTGYYKYF. CDR3 nucleotides: TGTGCCAGCACAGGGTATTACAAATATTTT.

This chain joins TRBV12-3 or TRBV12-4 and TRBJ1-3; D is unresolved. The CDR3 spans 12 residues. V was shortened by 1 base and J by 8 bases, with 6 bases between the two germline ends. This CDR3 is CASSLGGHTIYF. CDR3 coding DNA: TGTGCCAGCAGTTTAGGCGGCCACACCATATATTTT.

This clone rates as large. At the DNA level, this CDR3 is encoded by other sequences in the same sample as well. The genes are TRBV9 and TRBJ1-2; 7 nucleotides align to TRBD1. J lost 4 bases, V lost 3 bases, and 3 bases had no gene match. The CDR3 sequence is 13 residues long. Germline loops: CDR1 SGDLS, CDR2 YYNGEE. The CDR3 loop reads CASSAGTVYGYTF. Written as DNA, the CDR3 is TGTGCCAGCAGCGCGGGGACAGTCTATGGCTACACCTTC. Using reference TRBV9 and TRBJ1-2 for the parts outside the CDR3, the full variable domain is DSGVTQTPKHLITATGQRVTLRCSPRSGDLSVYWYQQSLDQGLQFLIQYYNGEERAKGNILERFSAQQFPDLHSELNLSSLELGDSALYFCASSAGTVYGYTFGSGTRLTVV.

By frequency in the sample, this clone is large. CDR3 nucleotide sequence: TGTGCCAGCAGCTTGTTACAGGGGCCCGATATGAAGAGCGAGCAGTACTTC. Translated: CASSLLQGPDMKSEQYF. The rearrangement uses TRBV7-8 and TRBJ2-7, with 7 bases lining up with TRBD1. The CDR3 has 17 amino acids. CDR1 is SGHVS, CDR2 FQNEAQ, per germline. V trimming: 3 bases; J trimming: 6 bases; junction bases outside the gene matches: 17.

A single count supports this clone. The chain carries TRBV7-8 and TRBJ1-2; 9 nucleotides line up with TRBD1. The CDR3 totals 15 residues. The V gene's germline CDR1 is SGHVS and CDR2 FQNEAQ. Germline trimming cut 0 bases from V and 8 bases from J; bases unmatched to any gene: 7. The CDR3 DNA is TGTGCCAGCAGCTTAGCCTTGACAGGGGGAAGCGGCTACACCTTC. Its translation: CASSLALTGGSGYTF.

This clone was observed a handful of times. This chain uses TRBV18 with TRBJ1-4; 9 bases map to TRBD1. This CDR3 spans 17 amino acids. The ends lost 3 bases at V and 3 bases at J; junction bases unmatched: 8. Germline values: CDR1 KGHSH, CDR2 LQKENI. The CDR3 sequence is CASSPAGTGIPNEKLFF. The DNA of the CDR3 is TGTGCCAGCTCACCGGCCGGGACAGGGATACCTAATGAAAAACTGTTTTTT.

This clone was observed a handful of times. The chain has TRBV25-1 and TRBJ2-2; TRBD1 is a possible D gene (6 bases). CDR1 and CDR2 from the germline V gene are MGHDK and SYGVNS. The CDR3 totals 15 residues. Trimming pared 2 bases from V and 4 bases from J, leaving 11 bases between. DNA for the CDR3: TGTGCCAGCAGTGAACGTACAGGGACCACCGGGGAGCTGTTTTTT. Its protein product is CASSERTGTTGELFF.

The V and J genes are TRBV5-4 and TRBJ1-6; TRBD1 is a possible D gene (5 bases). The CDR3 consists of 14 residues. Germline-derived CDR1 and CDR2 are SGHNT and YYREEE (reference sequence). V was shortened by 0 bases and J by 7 bases, with 8 bases between the two germline ends. CDR3 coding DNA: TGTGCCAGCAGCTTGGGGACAAGAAATTCACCCCTCCACTTT. It encodes CASSLGTRNSPLHF.

The V call is TRBV18, the J call TRBJ1-1, with D perhaps matching TRBD1 (5 bases). This CDR3 region has 14 residues. V gave up 3 bases and J gave up 8 bases, with 16 bases separating them. Per germline, CDR1 KGHSH and CDR2 LQKENI. The CDR3 coding sequence is TGTGCCAGCTCACCCTCAGGGACGGGAGGCGAAGCTTTCTTT. It codes for CASSPSGTGGEAFF.

V and J are TRBV25-1 and TRBJ2-2; D possibly corresponds to TRBD1 (5 bases). Per germline, CDR1 MGHDK and CDR2 SYGVNS. This CDR3 region has 16 residues. V lost 3 bases and J lost 4, with 15 bases in between. The CDR3 spells CASSDSRAIATGELFF. In DNA form, the CDR3 reads TGTGCCAGCAGTGATTCCAGGGCGATCGCCACCGGGGAGCTGTTTTTT.

J is TRBJ2-2 and V is TRBV6-1; D ambiguous. Germline lookup yields CDR1 MNHNS and CDR2 SASEGT. This CDR3 region has 12 residues. V lost 3 bases and J lost 7, with 6 bases in between. CDR3 sequence (DNA): TGTGCCAGCAGTGACGGTGACGGGGAGCTGTTTTTT. Its protein product is CASSDGDGELFF.

The CDR3 sequence is CASKQGGQPQHF. In DNA form, the CDR3 reads TGTGCCAGCAAACAGGGCGGGCAGCCCCAGCATTTT. The chain links TRBV12-3 or TRBV12-4 to TRBJ1-5, with D perhaps matching TRBD1 (6 bases). This CDR3 spans 12 amino acids. The germline V and J ends were trimmed by 7 bases and 7 bases, with 11 bases remaining between them.

The J gene is TRBJ1-3, the V gene TRBV9; D is unclear. The V gene's germline CDR1 is SGDLS and CDR2 YYNGEE. V lost 3 bases, J lost 7 bases, and 14 bases lay in between. The CDR3 runs to 14 residues. CDR3 in amino acids: CASSEGDSRNTIYF. CDR3 in DNA: TGTGCCAGCAGCGAGGGAGACTCCCGCAACACCATATATTTT.

The chain uses TRBV7-2 and TRBJ1-4; 7 positions agree with TRBD1. With 5 bases clipped from V and 5 bases from J, the junction kept 5 bases outside the gene matches. This CDR3 region has 14 residues. Germline CDR1 SGHTA, CDR2 FQGNSA. The CDR3 here is CASSPGQRNEKLFF. The CDR3 nucleotides read TGTGCCAGCAGCCCGGGACAGCGAAATGAAAAACTGTTTTTT.

The gene calls are TRBV5-5 and TRBJ1-5, with D maybe TRBD1 (5 bases). Per germline, CDR1 SGHKS and CDR2 YYEKEE (reference sequence). The V end was cut by 6 bases, the J end by 0 bases, with 10 bases between. This CDR3 region has 14 residues. In nucleotides, the CDR3 is TGTGCCAGCACCCCGGACAATAGCAATCAGCCCCAGCATTTT. Amino acids: CASTPDNSNQPQHF.

The rearrangement links TRBV7-2 to TRBJ2-7; D is undetermined. This CDR3 has 16 residues. The germline gives CDR1 SGHTA, CDR2 FQGNSA. The V gene lost 1 base and the J gene lost 2 bases, with 15 bases spanning the gap. CDR3 sequence: CASSLVAAASTYEQYF. The CDR3 DNA reads as TGTGCCAGCAGCTTAGTTGCGGCAGCTTCCACCTACGAGCAGTACTTC.

The chain combines TRBV28 with TRBJ1-5; TRBD1 aligns across 12 bases. Trimming removed 6 bases from V and 1 base from J; junction bases left unmatched: 10. This CDR3 is 18 amino acids long. The germline V gene has CDR1 MDHEN and CDR2 SYDVKM. DNA for the CDR3: TGTGCCAGCAGGACCGGGACAGGGGGCATTGGAAGCAATCAGCCCCAGCATTTT. Amino acids: CASRTGTGGIGSNQPQHF.

The rearrangement uses TRBV9 and TRBJ2-2; 8 bases line up with TRBD1. Looked up from germline, CDR1 is SGDLS and CDR2 is YYNGEE. The CDR3 runs to 15 residues. Losses at the gene ends were 0 bases for V and 5 bases for J; bases not matched to a gene: 3. The chain's CDR3 is CASSVDTGGTGELFF. CDR3 in DNA: TGTGCCAGCAGCGTAGATACAGGGGGTACCGGGGAGCTGTTTTTT.

The chain recombines TRBV13 with TRBJ1-3, with 7 bases lining up with TRBD1. J gave up 4 bases and V 2 bases, and 8 bases lay outside the gene matches. The germline gives CDR1 PRHDT, CDR2 FYEKMQ (reference sequence). The CDR3 consists of 16 residues. CDR3 protein: CASSLYGRGSGNTIYF. CDR3 nucleotides: TGTGCCAGCAGCTTATATGGCAGGGGGTCAGGAAACACCATATATTTT.

The chain uses TRBV7-9 and TRBJ1-3; D is perhaps TRBD1 (6 bases). This CDR3 comprises 14 residues. Deletions cut 5 bases from V and 4 bases from J, with 12 bases between. Looked up from germline, CDR1 is SEHNR and CDR2 is FQNEAQ (reference sequence). Written as DNA, the CDR3 is TGTGCCAGCAGCACTACAGGGCCAGGAAACACCATATATTTT. It yields the protein CASSTTGPGNTIYF.

The rearrangement uses TRBV5-1 and TRBJ2-7; 9 bases are a match to TRBD1. In germline, CDR1 is SGHRS, CDR2 YFSETQ. This CDR3 has 18 amino acids. Trimming at V came to 0 bases and at J to 0 bases, leaving 10 bases not matched to a gene. CDR3 DNA: TGCGCCAGCAGCTTGGTTTGGGCGGGACAGGGTAGCTCCTACGAGCAGTACTTC. Its protein is CASSLVWAGQGSSYEQYF.

The chain employs TRBV10-3 and TRBJ2-2, with D possibly being TRBD2 (5 bases). The V gene's germline CDR1 is ENHRY and CDR2 SYGVKD. The CDR3 covers 13 residues. V lost 6 bases and J 3 bases, leaving 8 bases between the germline ends. CDR3 in amino acids: CAIRTGDTGELFF. In DNA, the CDR3 is TGTGCCATCAGGACCGGGGACACCGGGGAGCTGTTTTTT.

This clone was observed a few times. The genes are TRBV6-6 and TRBJ1-1, with D maybe TRBD1 (6 bases). The CDR3 runs 12 residues. Germline V gene data show CDR1 as MNHNY and CDR2 as SVGAGI (reference sequence). The V and J ends lost 6 bases and 8 bases respectively, with 13 bases between them. CDR3 residues: CASSVSGGEAFF. In DNA, the CDR3 is TGTGCCAGCAGCGTCTCGGGGGGCGAAGCTTTCTTT.

The chain employs TRBV6-5 and TRBJ1-2; D remains unclear. Trimming stripped 0 bases from V and 7 bases from J, with 15 bases between. This CDR3 has 15 residues. CDR1 is MNHEY and CDR2 is SVGAGI in the germline V gene. The CDR3 DNA reads as TGTGCCAGCAGTTACTCGGAACCAGGCCAAGGTGGCTACACCTTC. This codes for CASSYSEPGQGGYTF.

The chain couples TRBV28 to TRBJ1-3, with TRBD1 matching 7 bases. CDR3 length: 15 amino acids. Germline CDR1 is MDHEN and CDR2 is SYDVKM. V shed 6 bases and J 4 bases; nucleotides not matched to a gene: 9. As DNA, the CDR3 is TGTGCCAGCAGACCCACAGGGGTCGGCGGAAACACCATATATTTT. It codes for CASRPTGVGGNTIYF.

The CDR3 DNA reads as TGTGCCAGCAGCTTAAAACAGGGCTCCTACAATGAGCAGTTCTTC. Translation gives CASSLKQGSYNEQFF. This sequence joins TRBV7-8 and TRBJ2-1, with TRBD1 as a possible D gene (6 bases). The CDR3 is 15 residues long. V was clipped by 2 bases and J by 0 bases, with 8 bases between them. Looked up from germline, CDR1 is SGHVS and CDR2 is FQNEAQ.